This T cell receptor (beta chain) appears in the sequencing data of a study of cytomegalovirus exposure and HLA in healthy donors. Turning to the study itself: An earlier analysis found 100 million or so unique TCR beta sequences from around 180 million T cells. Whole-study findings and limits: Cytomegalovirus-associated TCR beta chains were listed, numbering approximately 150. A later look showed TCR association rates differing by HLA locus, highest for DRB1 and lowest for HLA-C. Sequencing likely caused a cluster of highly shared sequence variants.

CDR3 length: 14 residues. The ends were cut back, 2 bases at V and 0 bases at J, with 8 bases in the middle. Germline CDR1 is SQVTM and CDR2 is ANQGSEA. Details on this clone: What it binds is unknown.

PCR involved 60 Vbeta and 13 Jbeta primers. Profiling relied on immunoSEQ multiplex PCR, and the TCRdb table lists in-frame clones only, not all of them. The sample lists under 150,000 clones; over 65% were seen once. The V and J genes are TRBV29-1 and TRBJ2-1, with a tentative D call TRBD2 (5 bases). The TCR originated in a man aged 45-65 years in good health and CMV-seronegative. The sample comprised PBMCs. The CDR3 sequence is CSVETRDSYNEQFF. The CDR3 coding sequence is TGCAGCGTTGAAACACGGGACTCCTACAATGAGCAGTTCTTC.